This TCR beta chain originates from a study of vaccination effects on CD4 cells after COVID-19. Notes on the study in general: Substantial clonal contraction characterized both infection- and vaccine-induced clones late after vaccination. A shortage of convalescent patients and an absence of early post-infection timepoints characterized the study.

Before sequencing took place, the ViraFEST assay used viral peptide pools to expand antigen-specific CD4+ T cells. After roughly 10 days in culture, the CD4+ T cells were isolated. The CDR3 extends over 13 amino acids. V lost 7 bases, J lost 5 bases, and 13 bases lay in between. Germline V CDR1 and CDR2: KGHDR, SFDVKD. With regard to this clone: Its specificity is unknown.

The repertoire was sequenced with immunoSEQ multiplex PCR; TCRdb's copy has only in-frame clones and lacks some. The sample holds 50,000 to 65,000 clones; roughly 79% are singletons and the top ten take about 2.4%. The material sequenced was CD4+ T cells from PBMCs cultured with HCoV-229E spike peptides, taken before COVID-19 vaccination. The sequence came from a human donor who received a COVID-19 vaccine. This rearrangement joins TRBV24-1 to TRBJ2-5; D is possibly TRBD1 (6 bases). Here the CDR3 reads CATSIPGEETQYF. CDR3 nucleotide sequence: TGTGCCACCAGCATCCCAGGGGAGGAGACCCAGTACTTC.